This T cell receptor beta chain is from a study of T-cell reconstitution after alpha-beta-depleted transplantation in children. A few counts support this clonotype. Unique molecular identifiers were incorporated when the TCRbeta library was constructed. MiXCR, applied by TCRdb to the PCR reads, yields one record per CDR3 protein. The sample records 200,000 to 300,000 distinct CDR3 sequences, roughly a quarter being singletons. The receptor was derived from a female patient aged 2-15 years who had a stem cell transplant for congenital amegakaryocytic thrombocytopenia, so the T cells may come from the graft donor. Sequences were derived from PBMCs, mostly from graft donor cells, sampled 360 days after TCRalphabeta/CD19-depleted stem cell transplant.

The CDR3 nucleotides read TGTGCCATCAGTGGGGCCAATAATTCACCCCTCCACTTT. This encodes CAISGANNSPLHF. The chain links TRBV10-3 to TRBJ1-6; D remains ambiguous. This CDR3 spans 13 amino acids. The germline gives CDR1 ENHRY, CDR2 SYGVKD. V was shortened by 4 bases and J by 5 bases, with 6 bases between the two germline ends.